Shown below are 12 T cell receptor beta chains from a single sample sequenced in a study of cytomegalovirus exposure and HLA in healthy donors. In the PCR, 60 Vbeta and 13 Jbeta primers were used. Repertoires were generated with immunoSEQ multiplex PCR, while TCRdb's copy carries only in-frame clones and drops some. Of approximately 170,000 clones listed, 65% to 85% are singletons. The sequenced sample consisted of PBMCs. Every receptor here comes from a woman aged 45-65 years in good health and CMV-seropositive.

V and J are TRBV5-6 and TRBJ1-5; D remains unclear. Germline lookup yields CDR1 SGHDT and CDR2 YYEEEE. The CDR3 covers 16 residues. Trimming shortened V by 0 bases and J by 4 bases, and 14 bases separated the two germline ends. The CDR3 coding sequence is TGTGCCAGCAGCTTGGCGCCAGGTTCCCCTAATCAGCCCCAGCATTTT. Translation gives CASSLAPGSPNQPQHF.

V gene TRBV5-1 combines with J gene TRBJ1-6; D gene ambiguous. V shed 2 bases and J shed 0 bases, with 9 bases lying between them. This CDR3 is built from 16 residues. CDR1 and CDR2 (germline): SGHRS, YFSETQ. The CDR3 loop is CASSLSTSSYNSPLHF. The CDR3 DNA reads as TGCGCCAGCAGCTTAAGTACGAGCTCCTATAATTCACCCCTCCACTTT.

V gene TRBV11-3 combines with J gene TRBJ2-1; possible D gene TRBD2, 7 bases. Trimming took 5 bases from V and 5 from J, leaving 22 bases between them. Germline V gene sequence: CDR1 SGHNT, CDR2 YENEEA. There are 17 residues in the CDR3. This CDR3 reads CASSPRPGRGVHNEQFF. DNA for the CDR3: TGTGCCAGCAGCCCCCGACCGGGGAGGGGGGTCCACAATGAGCAGTTCTTC. The variable domain in full, completed from reference TRBV11-3 and TRBJ2-1, reads EAGVVQSPRYKIIEKKQPVAFWCNPISGHNTLYWYLQNLGQGPELLIRYENEEAVDDSQLPKDRFSAERLKGVDSTLKIQPAELGDSAVYLCASSPRPGRGVHNEQFFGPGTRLTVL.

The chain couples TRBV5-8 to TRBJ1-1, with a weak D call TRBD1 (5 bases). V dropped 4 bases and J dropped 11 bases, with 24 bases sitting between them. This CDR3 has 15 residues. CDR1 is SGHTS and CDR2 is YDEGEE in the germline V gene. The CDR3: CASSRELGGNLGAFF. CDR3 sequence (DNA): TGTGCCAGCAGCCGCGAATTGGGGGGAAACTTGGGGGCTTTCTTT. Filled out from reference TRBV5-8 and TRBJ1-1, the complete variable domain reads EAGVTQSPTHLIKTRGQQATLRCSPISGHTSVYWYQQALGLGLQFLLWYDEGEERNRGNFPPRFSGRQFPNYSSELNVNALELEDSALYLCASSRELGGNLGAFFGQGTRLTVV.

This clone appeared once. The V gene is TRBV28, the J gene TRBJ1-2; TRBD1 aligns across 8 bases. V lost 5 bases to trimming and J lost 5 bases; unmatched junction nucleotides: 13. In germline, CDR1 is MDHEN, CDR2 SYDVKM. This CDR3 region has 16 residues. The CDR3 loop reads CASSTISGGVRYGYTF. The CDR3 DNA sequence: TGTGCCAGCAGTACCATTTCAGGGGGCGTGAGGTATGGCTACACCTTC.

This sequence joins TRBV5-1 and TRBJ2-3; 9 bases match TRBD1. J lost 8 bases, V lost 0 bases, and 4 bases had no gene match. Looked up from germline, CDR1 is SGHRS and CDR2 is YFSETQ. The CDR3 extends over 14 amino acids. CDR3 loop: CASSLGTGEGTQYF. CDR3 DNA: TGCGCCAGCAGCTTGGGGACAGGGGAAGGTACGCAGTATTTT.

The chain links TRBV12-5 to TRBJ1-2; D might be TRBD1 (6 bases). The V gene's germline CDR1 is LGHNT and CDR2 FRNRAP. The CDR3 length is 17 residues. The V and J ends lost 0 bases and 0 bases respectively, with 14 bases between them. CDR3 sequence reads: CASGLVQLSGANYGYTF. The CDR3 nucleotides are TGTGCTAGTGGTTTGGTACAATTGTCAGGGGCTAACTATGGCTACACCTTC. The full variable domain, its missing parts supplied by reference TRBV12-5 and TRBJ1-2, is DARVTQTPRHKVTEMGQEVTMRCQPILGHNTVFWYRQTMMQGLELLAYFRNRAPLDDSGMPKDRFSAEMPDATLATLKIQPSEPRDSAVYFCASGLVQLSGANYGYTFGSGTRLTVV.

This clone appeared a single time. V gene TRBV12-5 combines with J gene TRBJ2-7; tentatively, D is TRBD2 (7 bases). The V end lost 0 bases, the J end lost 0 bases, and 21 bases lay between the germline ends. CDR1 LGHNT and CDR2 FRNRAP come from the germline V gene. This CDR3 is built from 19 residues. CDR3 sequence reads: CASGLVRFLGGGGSYEQYF. The CDR3 nucleotides are TGTGCTAGTGGTTTGGTACGCTTTCTCGGCGGGGGCGGCTCCTACGAGCAGTACTTC.

V and J are TRBV14 and TRBJ2-5; 7 bases fit TRBD1. CDR3 size: 16 residues. Per germline, CDR1 SGHDN and CDR2 FVKESK. Losses at the gene ends were 5 bases for V and 1 base for J; bases not matched to a gene: 10. The CDR3 nucleotides read TGTGCCAGCAGCAGAAGAGACAGGGTAGTCCAAGAGACCCAGTACTTC. Its protein product is CASSRRDRVVQETQYF.

This clone has only a few counts. V is TRBV11-2 and J is TRBJ1-2, with TRBD1 matching over 7 bases. Germline V lookup: CDR1 SGHAT, CDR2 FQNNGV. Unmatched junction bases numbered 11, after V lost 2 bases and J lost 8 bases. The CDR3 runs to 15 residues. The CDR3, as DNA: TGTGCCAGCAGCTTAAACAGGGGCCCCTCTGAGGGCTACACCTTC. This translates into CASSLNRGPSEGYTF.

The chain joins TRBV11-1 to TRBJ2-7, with 11 bases identical to TRBD1. Germline lookup yields CDR1 SGHAT and CDR2 FQDESV (reference sequence). J gave up 6 bases and V 5 bases, and 9 bases lay outside the gene matches. CDR3 length: 15 amino acids. The CDR3 protein is CASSTDRGRRGEQYF. In nucleotides, the CDR3 is TGTGCCAGCAGCACGGACAGGGGGCGCCGTGGCGAGCAGTACTTC. The whole variable domain, filled in from reference TRBV11-1 and TRBJ2-7, reads EAEVAQSPRYKITEKSQAVAFWCDPISGHATLYWYRQILGQGPELLVQFQDESVVDDSQLPKDRFSAERLKGVDSTLKIQPAELGDSAMYLCASSTDRGRRGEQYFGPGTRLTVT.

The chain carries TRBV28 and TRBJ2-5, with D maybe TRBD2 (6 bases). Looked up from germline, CDR1 is MDHEN and CDR2 is SYDVKM. V shed 2 bases and J shed 4 bases, with 14 bases lying between them. CDR3 length: 15 residues. The CDR3 bases are TGTGCCAGCAGTTTAAGGGGCGGGGCCGGAGAGACCCAGTACTTC. Its translation: CASSLRGGAGETQYF.